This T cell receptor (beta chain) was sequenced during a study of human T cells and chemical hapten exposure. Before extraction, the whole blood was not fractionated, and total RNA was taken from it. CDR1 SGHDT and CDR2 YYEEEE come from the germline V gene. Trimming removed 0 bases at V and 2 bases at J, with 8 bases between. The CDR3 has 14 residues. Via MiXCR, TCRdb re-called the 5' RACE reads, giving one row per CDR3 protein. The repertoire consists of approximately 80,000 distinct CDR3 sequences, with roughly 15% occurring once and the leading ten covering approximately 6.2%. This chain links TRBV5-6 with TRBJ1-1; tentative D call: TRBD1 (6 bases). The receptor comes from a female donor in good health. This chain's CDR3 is CASSLGTANTEAFF. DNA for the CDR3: TGTGCCAGCAGCTTGGGGACAGCAAACACTGAAGCTTTCTTT.